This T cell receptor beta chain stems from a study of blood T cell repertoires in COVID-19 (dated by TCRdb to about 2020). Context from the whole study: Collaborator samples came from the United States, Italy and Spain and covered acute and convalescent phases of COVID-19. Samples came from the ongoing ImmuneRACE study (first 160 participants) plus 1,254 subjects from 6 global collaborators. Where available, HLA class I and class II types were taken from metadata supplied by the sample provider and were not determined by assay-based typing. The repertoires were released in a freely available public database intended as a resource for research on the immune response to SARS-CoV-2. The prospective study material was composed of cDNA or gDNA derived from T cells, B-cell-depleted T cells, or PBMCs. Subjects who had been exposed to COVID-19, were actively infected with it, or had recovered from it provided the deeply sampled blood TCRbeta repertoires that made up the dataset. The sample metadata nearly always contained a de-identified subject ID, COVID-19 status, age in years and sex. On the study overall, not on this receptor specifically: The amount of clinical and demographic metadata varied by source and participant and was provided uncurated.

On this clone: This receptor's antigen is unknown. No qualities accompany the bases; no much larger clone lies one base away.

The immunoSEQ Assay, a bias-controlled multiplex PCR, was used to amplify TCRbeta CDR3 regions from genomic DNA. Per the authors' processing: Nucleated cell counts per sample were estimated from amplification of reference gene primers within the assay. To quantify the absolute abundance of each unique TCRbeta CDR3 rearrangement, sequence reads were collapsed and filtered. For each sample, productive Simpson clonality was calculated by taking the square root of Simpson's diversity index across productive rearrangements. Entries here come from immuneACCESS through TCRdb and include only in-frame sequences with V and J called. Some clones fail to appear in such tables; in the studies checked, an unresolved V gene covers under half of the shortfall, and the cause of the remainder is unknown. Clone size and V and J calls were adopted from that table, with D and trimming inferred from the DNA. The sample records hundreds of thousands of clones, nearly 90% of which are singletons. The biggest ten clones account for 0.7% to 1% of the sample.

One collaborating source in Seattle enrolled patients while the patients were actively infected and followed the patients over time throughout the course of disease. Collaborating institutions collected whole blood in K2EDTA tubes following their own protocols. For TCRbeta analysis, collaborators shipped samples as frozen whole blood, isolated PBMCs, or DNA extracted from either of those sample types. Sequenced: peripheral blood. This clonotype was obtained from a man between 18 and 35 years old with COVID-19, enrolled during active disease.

The sequence in DNA is TGTGCCAGCCAACGAAGACAGTCCTATAATTCACCCCTCCACTTT. Translated, it gives CASQRRQSYNSPLHF. The sequence is built from TRBV6-5 and TRBJ1-6; the D segment could be TRBD1, given 5 matching bases. The germline V gene supplies CDR1 MNHEY and CDR2 SVGAGI. The CDR3 runs 15 amino acids, cysteine and phenylalanine included. Here the CDR3 DNA is all that survives: 45 bases in frame from base 1. The trim is 8 bases for V and 1 base for J, with a gap of 12 bases between the germline ends.